A selection of T cell receptor beta chains follows, all from one sample in a study of cytomegalovirus exposure and HLA in healthy donors. Using immunoSEQ multiplex PCR, the repertoire was profiled, and TCRdb retains in-frame clones only, with some absent. This table holds 110,000 to 150,000 clones, 77% found once. The sequenced material came from PBMCs. The source of these receptors is a male donor in good health and CMV-seronegative. The CDR3 runs from the conserved cysteine through the conserved F or W. A D gene is named only where the DNA matches it firmly. Part of the rows lack a size; the others show once, few, many or a class for expanded clones.

>-|TRBV27|-|TRBJ1-5
TGTGCCAGCAGGGCTTATTCAGGACAGAATCAGCCCCAGCATTTT
CASRAYSGQNQPQHF
>-|TRBV9|-|TRBJ2-2
TGTGCCAGCAGCGTAGGCCCTACAGGGAGTACTAACACCGGGGAGCTGTTTTTT
CASSVGPTGSTNTGELFF
>-|TRBV19|-|TRBJ1-1
TGTGCCAGTAGTATTTATGGCGGCCTGAACACTGAAGCTTTCTTT
CASSIYGGLNTEAFF
>-|TRBV5-4|-|TRBJ1-6
TGTGCCAGCAGCTTGGAGGACGGCAGGGTCGTTTCACCCCTCCACTTT
CASSLEDGRVVSPLHF
>TRBD2|TRBV14|few|TRBJ2-7
TGTGCCAGCAGTCATGGACTAGCGGGTTCGGGGGAGCAGTACTTC
CASSHGLAGSGEQYF
>TRBD1|TRBV18|-|TRBJ1-5
TGTGCCAGCTCACCGTCTTCCGGGACAGGGATCCTTAGCAATCAGCCCCAGCATTTT
CASSPSSGTGILSNQPQHF
>TRBD1|TRBV6-6|-|TRBJ2-6
TGTGCCAGCAGAGTACAGGGGTCTGGGGCCAACGGCCTGACTTTC
CASRVQGSGANGLTF
>TRBD2|TRBV11-3|few|TRBJ2-1
TGTGCCAGCAGCAGTCTAGCGGCGAACAATGAGCAGTTCTTC
CASSSLAANNEQFF
>TRBD1|TRBV7-6|once|TRBJ2-7
TGTGCCAGCAGCTTTCGACAGGGATCCTTCGAGCAGTACTTC
CASSFRQGSFEQYF
>TRBD2|TRBV20-1|-|TRBJ2-1
TGCAGTGCTTCTCGGGAGGGGGAGCAGTTCTTC
CSASREGEQFF
>-|TRBV6-5|-|TRBJ1-1
TGTGCCAGCAGTTACTCAGACAGCAATTTAGAAGCTTTCTTT
CASSYSDSNLEAFF
>-|TRBV27|-|TRBJ2-7
TGTGCCAGCAGACGGGCCGTTAGCGCAGCCTCCTACGAGCAGTACTTC
CASRRAVSAASYEQYF
>TRBD1|TRBV6-5|-|TRBJ2-1
TGTGCCAGCAGACCCGGGACAGGCTCCTACAATGAGCAGTTCTTC
CASRPGTGSYNEQFF
>-|TRBV14|-|TRBJ2-1
TGTGCCAGCAGCCCGCTAGGTACTAGTCAAGAGCAGTTCTTC
CASSPLGTSQEQFF
>TRBD1|TRBV2|-|TRBJ2-2
TGTGCCAGCGACATAGGGACAGCAAACACCGGGGAGCTGTTTTTT
CASDIGTANTGELFF
>-|TRBV21-1|-|TRBJ2-3
TGTGCCAGCAGCAAAGCGGGTAGCGGGACAGATACGCAGTATTTT
CASSKAGSGTDTQYF
>-|TRBV5-6|-|TRBJ2-7
TGTGCCAGCAGCTTGGGGGTGGGTAGCGGACTCGAGCAGTACTTC
CASSLGVGSGLEQYF
>-|TRBV7-9|once|TRBJ1-6
TGTGCCAGCAGCTTAGGCCAGGGGTTCTATAATTCACCCCTCCACTTT
CASSLGQGFYNSPLHF